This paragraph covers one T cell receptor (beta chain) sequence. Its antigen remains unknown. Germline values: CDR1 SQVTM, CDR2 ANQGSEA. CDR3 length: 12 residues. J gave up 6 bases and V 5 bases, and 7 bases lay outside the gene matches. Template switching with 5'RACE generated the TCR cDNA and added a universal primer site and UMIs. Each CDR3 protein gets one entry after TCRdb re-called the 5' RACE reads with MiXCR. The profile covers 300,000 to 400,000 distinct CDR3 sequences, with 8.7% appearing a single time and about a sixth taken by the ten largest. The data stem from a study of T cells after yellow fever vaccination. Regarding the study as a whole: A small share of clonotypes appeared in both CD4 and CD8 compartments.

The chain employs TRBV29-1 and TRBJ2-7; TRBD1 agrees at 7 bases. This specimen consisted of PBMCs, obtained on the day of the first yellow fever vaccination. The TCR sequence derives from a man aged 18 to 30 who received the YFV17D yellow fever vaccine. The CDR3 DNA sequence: TGCAGCGTTCAGTCAGGGGGTCGCGAGCAGTACTTC. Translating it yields CSVQSGGREQYF.